Included here is one T cell receptor (beta chain) sequence, with context. These data belong to a study of T cell changes during pregnancy in multiple sclerosis. Sequenced by immunoSEQ multiplex PCR; TCRdb stores in-frame clones only, minus some. The sample records 69,000 or so clones, 85% to 95% being singletons. This receptor was identified in a female donor with multiple sclerosis, enrolled in a pregnancy study. The sample in question was peripheral blood, obtained before pregnancy.

CDR3 DNA sequence: TGTGCCAGCAGCGCCGGTAGCGTAAACTACGAGCAGTACTTC. Protein sequence: CASSAGSVNYEQYF. V usage is TRBV9 and J usage is TRBJ2-7; TRBD2 is a possible D gene (5 bases). Germline CDR1 reads SGDLS; CDR2 reads YYNGEE. Trimming pared 3 bases from V and 3 bases from J, leaving 13 bases between. This CDR3 has 14 amino acids. The whole variable domain, filled in from reference TRBV9 and TRBJ2-7, reads DSGVTQTPKHLITATGQRVTLRCSPRSGDLSVYWYQQSLDQGLQFLIQYYNGEERAKGNILERFSAQQFPDLHSELNLSSLELGDSALYFCASSAGSVNYEQYFGPGTRLTVT.